Listed here is a single T cell receptor (beta chain). Its specificity is not known. It was from unfractionated whole blood that total RNA was extracted. The data were obtained in a study of human T cells and chemical hapten exposure. Background on the study: TCR yields differed between samples (mainly from small differences in pooled library volume).

Germline V CDR1 and CDR2: SGHDT, YYEEEE. CDR3 length equals 16 residues. Trimming took 2 bases from V and 2 from J, leaving 14 bases between them. Study observations and caveats: TCRs exceeding 1 in 1000 frequency stayed unchanged with DPC sensitization.

The library labeled individual cDNA molecules by adding unique molecular identifiers to them. Methods used by the authors: Sample-level TCR yields exhibited a median of approximately 96,000, with a range of about 23,224 to 690,600. MiXCR, run by TCRdb on the reads, gives a single entry per CDR3 protein. The V and J calls were determined by TCRdb, not by the authors. The sample contains about 120,000 distinct CDR3 sequences, roughly 8.5% of which appear only once. The clonotype originates from a human donor in good health. Some clones in this sample may be carry-over from other donors' samples. V usage is TRBV5-6 and J usage is TRBJ2-1, with D perhaps TRBD1 (5 bases). Material: whole blood. CDR3 bases: TGTGCCAGCAGCTTTCGACAGCCAAGCACCTACAATGAGCAGTTCTTC. Translating it yields CASSFRQPSTYNEQFF.